Given below is one T cell receptor beta chain in context. This sample is part of a study of blood T cell repertoires in COVID-19. Study at large: Samples representing acute and convalescent COVID-19 were sourced from the United States, Italy and Spain. Sample material is recorded as cDNA or gDNA derived from T cells, B-cell-depleted T cells, or PBMCs.

Per the germline V gene, CDR1 is SGHRS and CDR2 is YFSETQ. The CDR3 runs 15 residues. V shed 4 bases, J shed 4 bases, and the junction held 6 bases outside the gene matches. Methods used by the authors: The assay estimated nucleated cells by amplifying reference gene primers. The repertoire was sequenced with immunoSEQ multiplex PCR; TCRdb's copy has only in-frame clones and lacks some. V, J and clone size were drawn from that table, and D and trimming were deduced from the DNA. The data contain about 340,000 clones, roughly 90% of them seen just once; the ten biggest clones take up about 7.3%. Patients of the Seattle cohort, enrolled during active infection, were followed longitudinally.

The sequence derives from a woman in her 70s with COVID-19, enrolled during active disease. Sequenced sample: peripheral blood. The chain uses TRBV5-1 and TRBJ2-1, with TRBD1 identical over 9 bases. The CDR3 loop reads CASSLGTGSYNEQFF. CDR3 nucleotide sequence: TGCGCCAGCAGCCTGGGGACAGGGAGTTACAATGAGCAGTTCTTC.